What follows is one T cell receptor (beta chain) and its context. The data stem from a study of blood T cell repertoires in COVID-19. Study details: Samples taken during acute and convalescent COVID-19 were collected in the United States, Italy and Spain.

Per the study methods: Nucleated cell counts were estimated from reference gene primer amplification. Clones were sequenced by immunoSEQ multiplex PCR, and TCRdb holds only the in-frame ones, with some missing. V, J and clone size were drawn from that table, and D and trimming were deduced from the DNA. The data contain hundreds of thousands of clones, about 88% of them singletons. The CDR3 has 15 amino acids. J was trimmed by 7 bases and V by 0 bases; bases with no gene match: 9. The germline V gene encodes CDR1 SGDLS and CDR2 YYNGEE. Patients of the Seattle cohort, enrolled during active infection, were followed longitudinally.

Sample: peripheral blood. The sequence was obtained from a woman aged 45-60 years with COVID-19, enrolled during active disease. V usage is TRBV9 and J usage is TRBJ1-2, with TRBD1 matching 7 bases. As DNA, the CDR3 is TGTGCCAGCAGCGTAGGACAGGGCTTTACACGTGGCTACACCTTC. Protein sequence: CASSVGQGFTRGYTF. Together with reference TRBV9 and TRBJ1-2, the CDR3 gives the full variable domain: DSGVTQTPKHLITATGQRVTLRCSPRSGDLSVYWYQQSLDQGLQFLIQYYNGEERAKGNILERFSAQQFPDLHSELNLSSLELGDSALYFCASSVGQGFTRGYTFGSGTRLTVV.